These 29 T cell receptor beta chains share one sample of origin, sequenced in a study of blood T cells in healthy people across ages. Then a second PCR, running roughly 7 to 11 cycles, was carried out with a sample-barcoded 5' primer and a J-beta primer mix. In TCRdb, the 5' RACE reads were re-called with MiXCR into one record per CDR3 protein. The sample lists over 700,000 distinct CDR3 sequences, 25% seen once, with 8% to 10% in the top ten. These same data were also listed under a study on T cells of mothers and their children.

The sample consisted of blood. Every receptor here comes from a boy between 5 and 17 years old in good health.

V usage is TRBV28 and J usage is TRBJ2-2; D is undetermined. This CDR3 has 13 amino acids. Trimming took off 3 bases at V and 4 bases at J, with 6 bases between the two ends. Germline-derived CDR1 and CDR2 are MDHEN and SYDVKM. CDR3 region: CASSLASTGELFF. For the CDR3, the DNA is TGTGCCAGCAGTTTGGCGAGCACCGGGGAGCTGTTTTTT.

This clonotype was seen a handful of times. J is TRBJ2-1 and V is TRBV3-1; no firm D call. The germline V gene has CDR1 LGHDT and CDR2 YNNKEL (reference sequence). The CDR3 length is 17 residues. V lost 0 bases and J 7 bases, leaving 19 bases between the germline ends. CDR3 loop: CASSQDRAASIGNEQFF. DNA for the CDR3: TGTGCCAGCAGCCAAGATAGGGCGGCTTCCATCGGGAATGAGCAGTTCTTC.

This clonotype was recorded a few times. The chain joins TRBV6-2 or TRBV6-3 to TRBJ2-1; D may be TRBD2 (6 bases). The J call may not be correct, given that the DNA end is closer to TRBJ2-5. The CDR3 runs 13 residues. Germline-derived CDR1 and CDR2 are MNHEY and SVGEGT. CDR3 DNA sequence: TGTGCCAGCAGTGGGAGGAGGCAAGAGACCCAGTACTTC. Protein sequence: CASSGRRQETQYF.

The V gene is TRBV11-2, the J gene TRBJ1-1; D call uncertain. The CDR3 loop spans 15 amino acids. Germline assignment: CDR1 SGHAT and CDR2 FQNNGV. The V end lost 2 bases, the J end lost 4 bases, and 14 bases lay between the germline ends. The CDR3 DNA sequence: TGTGCCAGCAGCTTAATTTGGGTGGGTTCCACTGAAGCTTTCTTT. It is translated as CASSLIWVGSTEAFF. The whole variable domain, remainder taken from reference TRBV11-2 and TRBJ1-1, is EAGVAQSPRYKIIEKRQSVAFWCNPISGHATLYWYQQILGQGPKLLIQFQNNGVVDDSQLPKDRFSAERLKGVDSTLKIQPAKLEDSAVYLCASSLIWVGSTEAFFGQGTRLTVV.

This sequence joins TRBV5-1 and TRBJ2-1; 8 nucleotides align to TRBD1. Germline V CDR1 and CDR2: SGHRS, YFSETQ. The length of the CDR3 is 16 residues. Unmatched junction bases numbered 10, after V lost 0 bases and J lost 8 bases. The CDR3 coding sequence is TGCGCCAGCAGCTTGGGACAGGGGTTTATTAGCGATGAGCAGTTCTTC. Amino acids: CASSLGQGFISDEQFF.

In this sample, this clonotype turned up a few times. The chain has TRBV7-9 and TRBJ2-7; 8 bases fit TRBD2. Losses at the gene ends were 4 bases for V and 3 bases for J; bases not matched to a gene: 11. The CDR3 contains 16 residues. Germline V lookup: CDR1 SEHNR, CDR2 FQNEAQ (reference sequence). The chain's CDR3 is CASSSSSRGLGYEQYF. DNA of the CDR3: TGTGCCAGCAGCTCTTCTTCACGGGGACTAGGCTACGAGCAGTACTTC.

This clonotype was observed a few times. The chain uses TRBV20-1 and TRBJ2-5; the D gene is possibly TRBD1 (5 bases). Trimming stripped 4 bases from V and 4 bases from J, with 22 bases between. Germline CDR1 DFQATT, CDR2 SNEGSKA (reference sequence). The CDR3 contains 16 residues. CDR3 protein: CSAISSPRGRGETQYF. The CDR3 region has the DNA TGCAGTGCTATATCTTCCCCGAGAGGAAGGGGAGAGACCCAGTACTTC.

This clonotype has more than one count but fewer than ten. The chain couples TRBV20-1 to TRBJ2-7; a possible D gene is TRBD1 (6 bases). In germline, CDR1 is DFQATT, CDR2 SNEGSKA (reference sequence). Trimming pared 3 bases from V and 2 bases from J, leaving 11 bases between. The CDR3 runs 13 residues. This chain's CDR3 is CSARVTGTYEQYF. CDR3 nucleotide sequence: TGCAGTGCTAGGGTCACAGGGACCTACGAGCAGTACTTC.

This chain joins TRBV7-9 and TRBJ1-2; D is perhaps TRBD1 (5 bases). Deletions cut 5 bases from V and 8 bases from J, with 30 bases between. The CDR3 runs 18 residues. Germline CDR1 is SEHNR and CDR2 is FQNEAQ (reference sequence). The CDR3 protein is CASSLTWGEEGNMGGYTF. The CDR3 coding sequence is TGTGCCAGCAGCCTCACCTGGGGAGAAGAGGGGAATATGGGGGGCTACACCTTC.

This clonotype was seen a few times. The chain uses TRBV3-1 and TRBJ2-3; D may be TRBD2 (6 bases). V was shortened by 3 bases and J by 3 bases, with 7 bases between the two germline ends. Germline CDR1 and CDR2: LGHDT and YNNKEL (reference sequence). This CDR3 region has 13 residues. The CDR3 region is CASSQTRTDTQYF. For the CDR3, the DNA is TGTGCCAGCAGCCAGACTAGGACAGATACGCAGTATTTT.

The chain couples TRBV10-1 to TRBJ2-5; tentative D call: TRBD2 (5 bases). The last part of the DNA fits TRBJ2-7 better; the J call may be wrong. The V gene's germline CDR1 is WNHNN and CDR2 SYGVQD (reference sequence). The CDR3 extends over 15 amino acids. The CDR3 bases are TGCGCCAGCAGTGTAGGTGGACTCGGCACCCACGAGCAGTACTTC. Its translation is CASSVGGLGTHEQYF.

V is TRBV4-1 and J is TRBJ1-6, with a weak D call TRBD1 (6 bases). The CDR3 has 14 amino acids. Germline CDR1 and CDR2: MGHRA and YSYEKL. V was trimmed by 4 bases and J by 10 bases, leaving 14 bases between them. The CDR3 DNA reads as TGCGCCAGCAGCCGCAGGGACACCGACTCACCCCTCCACTTT. Its protein is CASSRRDTDSPLHF.

This chain uses TRBV20-1 with TRBJ2-5; possibly TRBD2 for D (6 bases). CDR1 is DFQATT and CDR2 is SNEGSKA in the germline V gene (reference sequence). CDR3 length: 15 amino acids. Trimming took off 6 bases at V and 1 base at J, with 18 bases between the two ends. The CDR3 bases are TGCAGTGCCCTAACCCGGGACTCGATCCAAGAGACCCAGTACTTC. Amino acid sequence: CSALTRDSIQETQYF.

This clonotype appeared a few times. The chain links TRBV14 to TRBJ2-1, with D possibly TRBD1 on 6 matching bases. Germline CDR1 and CDR2: SGHDN and FVKESK. V lost 4 bases to trimming and J lost 5 bases, with 15 bases between them. There are 15 residues in the CDR3. For the CDR3, the DNA is TGTGCCAGCAGCCTGAACAGGGCCCCGGACAATGAGCAGTTCTTC. Protein: CASSLNRAPDNEQFF.

Worth noting for this clonotype: At one end the junction does not follow the germline gene, possibly because of a read error. The chain has TRBV4-3 and TRBJ1-1, with 7 bases matching TRBD1. CDR1 LGHNA and CDR2 YSLEER come from the germline V gene. The CDR3 consists of 14 residues. DNA for the CDR3: TGCGCCAGCAGCCAAGAACGACAGGGCACTGAGGCTTTCTTT. This translates into CASSQERQGTEAFF.

The chain links TRBV7-6 to TRBJ2-2; 8 positions agree with TRBD2. CDR3 length equals 16 residues. Losses at the gene ends were 8 bases for V and 2 bases for J; bases not matched to a gene: 10. Per the germline V gene, CDR1 is SGHVS and CDR2 is FNYEAQ. CDR3: CASPQVRGDNTGELFF. For the CDR3, the DNA is TGTGCCAGCCCGCAGGTGCGGGGGGATAACACCGGGGAGCTGTTTTTT.

This clonotype was seen only a few times. This chain connects TRBV7-3 to TRBJ2-7, with TRBD2 matching over 9 bases. The closer fit of TRBJ2-1 to the DNA end suggests the J call may be wrong. CDR3 size: 14 residues. Germline lookup yields CDR1 SGHTA and CDR2 FQGTGA. The CDR3 reads CASSWAGGAAEQFF. The CDR3 coding sequence is TGTGCCAGCAGCTGGGCGGGGGGGGCGGCTGAGCAGTTCTTC.

This chain links TRBV29-1 with TRBJ2-2, with a weak D call TRBD1 (6 bases). The CDR3 length is 13 residues. The germline V gene has CDR1 SQVTM and CDR2 ANQGSEA. V lost 5 bases and J lost 4, with 11 bases in between. CDR3 amino acids: CSVMRGSTGELFF. CDR3 nucleotides: TGCAGCGTTATGAGGGGGAGCACCGGGGAGCTGTTTTTT.

The rearrangement joins TRBV5-1 to TRBJ2-3; 9 bases fit TRBD2. Germline V CDR1 and CDR2: SGHRS, YFSETQ. The V and J ends lost 4 bases and 5 bases, in that order; junction bases with no gene match: 11. This CDR3 comprises 16 residues. CDR3 DNA: TGCGCCAGCAGCCCGCAGACTAGCGGCATTGGAGATACGCAGTATTTT. Its protein product is CASSPQTSGIGDTQYF.

The J gene is TRBJ2-5, the V gene TRBV28; the D is unclear. There are 16 residues in the CDR3. The germline gives CDR1 MDHEN, CDR2 SYDVKM. The V end lost 3 bases, the J end lost 1 base, and 15 bases lay between the germline ends. The CDR3 sequence: CASSFILDASQETQYF. The CDR3, as DNA: TGTGCCAGCAGTTTCATCTTGGATGCATCCCAAGAGACCCAGTACTTC.

The rearrangement joins TRBV10-1 to TRBJ2-4; D possibly corresponds to TRBD2 (5 bases). The J call could be wrong; TRBJ2-7 is a better fit for the DNA end. The CDR3 runs 12 residues. Germline V gives CDR1 WNHNN, CDR2 SYGVQD (reference sequence). Here the CDR3 DNA reads TGCGCCATAAGAAGCGGCTCCTACGAGCAGTACTTC. Its protein product is CAIRSGSYEQYF.

The chain recombines TRBV11-2 with TRBJ2-2; TRBD2 agrees at 9 bases. The CDR3 is 18 amino acids. J gave up 5 bases and V 0 bases, and 10 bases lay outside the gene matches. Germline assignment: CDR1 SGHAT and CDR2 FQNNGV. The CDR3 DNA sequence: TGTGCCAGCAGCTTAGATCGCGGTAGCGGGAGTGGTACCGGGGAGCTGTTTTTT. This gives the protein CASSLDRGSGSGTGELFF.

This clonotype was picked up many times. V and J are TRBV12-3 or TRBV12-4 and TRBJ2-5; 7 bases map to TRBD2. The J call may be faulty, since TRBJ2-1 better matches the DNA end. The CDR3 consists of 14 residues. This chain's CDR3 is CASSLNIGRVEQFF. CDR3 bases: TGTGCCAGCAGTTTAAATATAGGGAGGGTCGAGCAGTTCTTC.

The chain is built from TRBV12-1 and TRBJ2-1; whether TRBD2, the table's D call, matches the DNA was not checked. TRBV12-1 is noted as a pseudogene. This CDR3 is built from 14 residues. The CDR3 region has the DNA TGTGCCAGCAGCTTTCCCACTAGCGGGGGAAGGCTGTTCTTC. As protein: CASSFPTSGGRLFF.

The chain has TRBV7-9 and TRBJ2-1, with TRBD2 matching over 10 bases. CDR1 is SEHNR, CDR2 FQNEAQ, per germline (reference sequence). V was clipped by 5 bases and J by 12 bases; unmatched bases: 7. The CDR3 is made up of 13 amino acids. The CDR3 spells CASSLTSGIGQFF. The DNA for the CDR3 is TGTGCCAGCAGCCTCACTAGCGGGATTGGGCAGTTCTTC.

CDR3 DNA sequence: TGTGCCAGCTCACCACCGGGACAAGCATTAAACATTCAGTACTTC. Amino acid sequence: CASSPPGQALNIQYF. This rearrangement joins TRBV18 to TRBJ2-4, with D perhaps TRBD1 (6 bases). Germline V CDR1 and CDR2: KGHSH, LQKENI. The germline V and J ends were trimmed by 0 bases and 6 bases, with 12 bases remaining between them. The CDR3 is 15 residues long. Based on the CDR3 plus reference TRBV18 and TRBJ2-4, the full variable domain is NAGVMQNPRHLVRRRGQEARLRCSPMKGHSHVYWYRQLPEEGLKFMVYLQKENIIDESGMPKERFSAEFPKEGPSILRIQQVVRGDSAAYFCASSPPGQALNIQYFGAGTRLSVL.

The rearrangement links TRBV15 to TRBJ2-4, with D maybe TRBD1 (5 bases). Trimming removed 0 bases at V and 6 bases at J, with 9 bases between. The CDR3 length is 14 residues. Germline V gene sequence: CDR1 LNHNV, CDR2 YYDKDF (reference sequence). The CDR3 region is CATSRDRQGNIQYF. The CDR3 DNA follows: TGTGCCACCAGCAGAGATCGGCAGGGAAACATTCAGTACTTC.

This clonotype was picked up a small number of times. The V call is TRBV28, the J call TRBJ2-7; 8 nucleotides agree with TRBD2. The CDR3 loop spans 13 amino acids. The junction had 5 bases not matched to a gene; V was cut back by 7 bases and J by 3 bases. Germline loops: CDR1 MDHEN, CDR2 SYDVKM. The CDR3 protein is CASKSAGVYEQYF. The DNA for the CDR3 is TGTGCCAGCAAATCAGCGGGGGTCTACGAGCAGTACTTC.

This clonotype has just a few counts. The V call is TRBV12-3 or TRBV12-4, the J call TRBJ2-5, with 8 bases matching TRBD1. CDR3 length: 15 amino acids. Trimming at V came to 6 bases and at J to 2 bases, leaving 8 bases not matched to a gene. The CDR3 sequence is CASRSSGQGQETQYF. DNA for the CDR3: TGTGCCAGCAGGTCCTCAGGACAGGGACAAGAGACCCAGTACTTC.